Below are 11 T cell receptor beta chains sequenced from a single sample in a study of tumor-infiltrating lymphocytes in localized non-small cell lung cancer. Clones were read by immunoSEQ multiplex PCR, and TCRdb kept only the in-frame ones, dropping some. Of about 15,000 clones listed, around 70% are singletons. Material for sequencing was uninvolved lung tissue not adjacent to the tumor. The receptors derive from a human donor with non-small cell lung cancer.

DNA of the CDR3: TGTGCCAGCAGCCGGACCCTGAACACTGAAGCTTTCTTT. It encodes CASSRTLNTEAFF. The chain is built from TRBV6-5 and TRBJ1-1; D is unclear. V lost 6 bases and J 0 bases, leaving 8 bases between the germline ends. CDR3 length equals 13 residues. Germline V lookup: CDR1 MNHEY, CDR2 SVGAGI.

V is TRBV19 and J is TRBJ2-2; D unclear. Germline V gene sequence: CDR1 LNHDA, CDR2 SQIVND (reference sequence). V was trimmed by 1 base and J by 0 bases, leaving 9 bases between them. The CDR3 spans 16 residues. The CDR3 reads CASSIGPRTNTGELFF. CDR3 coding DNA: TGTGCCAGTAGTATAGGGCCCAGAACGAACACCGGGGAGCTGTTTTTT.

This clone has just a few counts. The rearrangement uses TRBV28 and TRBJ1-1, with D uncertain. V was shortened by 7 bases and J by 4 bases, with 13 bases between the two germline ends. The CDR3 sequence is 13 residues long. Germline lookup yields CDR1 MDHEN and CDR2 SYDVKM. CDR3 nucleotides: TGTGCCAGCACCCGCGACCGCGTCACTGAAGCTTTCTTT. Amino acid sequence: CASTRDRVTEAFF.

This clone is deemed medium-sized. CDR3: CASSPWTGKSYNEQFF. CDR3 nucleotides: TGTGCCAGCAGCCCTTGGACAGGGAAAAGCTACAATGAGCAGTTCTTC. V usage is TRBV5-4 and J usage is TRBJ2-1; 8 bases fit TRBD1. V lost 4 bases and J lost 3; bases outside the gene matches: 9. Germline V CDR1 and CDR2: SGHNT, YYREEE (reference sequence). The CDR3 covers 16 residues.

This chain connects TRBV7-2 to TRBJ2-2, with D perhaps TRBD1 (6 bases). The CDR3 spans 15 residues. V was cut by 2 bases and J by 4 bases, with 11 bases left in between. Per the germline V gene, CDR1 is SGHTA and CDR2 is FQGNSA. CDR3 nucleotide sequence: TGTGCCAGCAGCTTAAACAGGGTCAGCACCGGGGAGCTGTTTTTT. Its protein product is CASSLNRVSTGELFF.

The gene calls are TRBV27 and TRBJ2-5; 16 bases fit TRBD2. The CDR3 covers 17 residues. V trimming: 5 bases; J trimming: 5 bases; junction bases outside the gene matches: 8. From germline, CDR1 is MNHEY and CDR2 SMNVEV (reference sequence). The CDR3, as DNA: TGTGCCAGCAGTCCGGGGACTAGCGGGGGGGCTTTGGAGACCCAGTACTTC. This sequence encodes CASSPGTSGGALETQYF.

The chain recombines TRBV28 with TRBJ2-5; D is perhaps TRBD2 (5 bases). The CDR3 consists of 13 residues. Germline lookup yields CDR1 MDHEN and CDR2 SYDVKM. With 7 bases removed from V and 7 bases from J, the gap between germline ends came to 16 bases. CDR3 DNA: TGTGCCAGCACTAATATCGGGGAAGGGACCCAGTACTTC. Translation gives CASTNIGEGTQYF.

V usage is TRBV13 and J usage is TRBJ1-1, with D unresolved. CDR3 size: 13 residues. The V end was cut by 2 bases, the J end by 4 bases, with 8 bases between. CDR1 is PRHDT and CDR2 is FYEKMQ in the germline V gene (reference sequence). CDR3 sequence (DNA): TGTGCCAGCAGCTTAAGACGATTCACTGAAGCTTTCTTT. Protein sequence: CASSLRRFTEAFF.

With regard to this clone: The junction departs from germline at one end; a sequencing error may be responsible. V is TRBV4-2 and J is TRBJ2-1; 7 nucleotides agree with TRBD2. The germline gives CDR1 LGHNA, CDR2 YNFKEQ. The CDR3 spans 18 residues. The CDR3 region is CASSQVVWGGSSSNEQFF. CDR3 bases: TGTGCCAGCAGCCAAGTGGTCTGGGGCGGGAGTTCCTCCAATGAGCAGTTCTTC.

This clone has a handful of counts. CDR3 in amino acids: CASSPPAGGRDTQYF. In DNA form, the CDR3 reads TGTGCCAGCAGCCCCCCGGCGGGAGGGAGAGATACGCAGTATTTT. V and J are TRBV7-2 and TRBJ2-3, with 9 bases identical to TRBD2. V lost 5 bases, J lost 5 bases, and 8 bases stayed unmatched. Germline CDR1 reads SGHTA; CDR2 reads FQGNSA. The CDR3 covers 15 residues.

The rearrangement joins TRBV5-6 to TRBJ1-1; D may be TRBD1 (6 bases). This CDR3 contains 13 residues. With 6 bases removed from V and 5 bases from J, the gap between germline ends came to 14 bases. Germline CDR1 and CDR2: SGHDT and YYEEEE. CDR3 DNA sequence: TGTGCCAGCAATCTGGGGGGCGCGACTGAAGCTTTCTTT. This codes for CASNLGGATEAFF. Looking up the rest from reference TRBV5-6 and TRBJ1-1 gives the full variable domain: DAGVTQSPTHLIKTRGQQVTLRCSPKSGHDTVSWYQQALGQGPQFIFQYYEEEERQRGNFPDRFSGHQFPNYSSELNVNALLLGDSALYLCASNLGGATEAFFGQGTRLTVV.